This is a list of T cell receptor beta chains from one sample in a study of response to subunit inactivated influenza vaccine. TCRdb re-derived calls from the RT-PCR reads in MiXCR, one entry per CDR3 protein. The sample holds some 570,000 distinct CDR3 sequences, about 11% seen once. The data were also submitted as part of a second study, on T cells expressing NK-cell markers.

The sample was PBMCs from blood, taken on the day of vaccination. The receptors here all came from a man aged 45 to 65 who received an inactivated influenza vaccine. The CDR3 runs from the conserved cysteine through the conserved F or W. The D gene is left open where the match is weak. Not every row has a clone size; where given, it reads once, few, many or a size class.

clone_size	j_call	d_call	v_call	cdr3_nt	cdr3_aa
many	TRBJ2-1	TRBD2	TRBV29-1	TGCAGCGTTGTCCTGGGACTAGCGAGGAATGAGCAGTTCTTC	CSVVLGLARNEQFF
NA	TRBJ2-3	TRBD1	TRBV12-3/TRBV12-4	TGTGCCAGCAGCCCCCTTCCAGGGGGAAGCACAGATACGCAGTATTTT	CASSPLPGGSTDTQYF
NA	TRBJ2-1	TRBD2	TRBV5-1	TGCGCCAGCAGCCCCGCTGGGACTAGCGGAAACAATGAGCAGTTCTTC	CASSPAGTSGNNEQFF
NA	TRBJ1-4	NA	TRBV15	TGTGCCACCAGCAGAGATCTTGGAACCACCGGGGGAAAACTGTTTTTT	CATSRDLGTTGGKLFF
NA	TRBJ2-1	NA	TRBV7-7	TGTGCCAGCAGCTTTTCCCGGGACATCAATGAGCAGTTCTTC	CASSFSRDINEQFF
few	TRBJ1-1	NA	TRBV7-2	TGTGCCAGCAGTCCTGACCGGAGGGCAGCTTTCTTT	CASSPDRRAAFF
NA	TRBJ1-6	TRBD1	TRBV12-3/TRBV12-4	TGTGCCAGCAGTCTAAACAGGGGCCCTTCACCCCTCCACTTT	CASSLNRGPSPLHF
NA	TRBJ2-5	NA	TRBV5-1	TGCGCCAGCAGCGAACGAAAAGAGACCCAGTACTTC	CASSERKETQYF
NA	TRBJ2-1	NA	TRBV18	TGTGCCAGCTCACCTTCCCGCGGGGGCTCTTACAATGAGCAGTTCTTC	CASSPSRGGSYNEQFF
NA	TRBJ2-6	NA	TRBV19	TGTGCCAGTAGGCCTAACTACTCTGGGGCCAACGTCCTGACTTTC	CASRPNYSGANVLTF
NA	TRBJ1-1	NA	TRBV18	TGTGCCAGCTCACAACTAGAAAACACTGAAGCTTTCTTT	CASSQLENTEAFF
few	TRBJ2-7	NA	TRBV4-1	TGCGCCAGCAGCCAAGAGAGTGCCAGTATCTACGAGCAGTACTTC	CASSQESASIYEQYF
NA	TRBJ2-1	NA	TRBV12-3/TRBV12-4	TGTGCCAGCAGTCCACCGGTTCTTAGCCAGAGCTCCTACAATGAGCAGTTCTTC	CASSPPVLSQSSYNEQFF
once	TRBJ2-7	TRBD2	TRBV9	TGTGCCAGCAGCGTAGAGGGTCGGGCGGGACTATCGGGAGACGAGCAGTACTTC	CASSVEGRAGLSGDEQYF
NA	TRBJ2-7	TRBD1	TRBV10-2	TGCGCCAGCACCCACAGGGGCGCTACGGTTGGGCAGTACTTC	CASTHRGATVGQYF
few	TRBJ2-7	NA	TRBV30	TGTGCCTGGAGCCAGGGCCTAGGCTCCTACGAGCAGTACTTC	CAWSQGLGSYEQYF
few	TRBJ2-7	TRBD1	TRBV7-8	TGTGCCAGCAGCGGAAGGACAGGGAGTTTTTACGAGCAGTACTTC	CASSGRTGSFYEQYF
NA	TRBJ1-1	NA	TRBV24-1	TGTGCCACCAGTGCATCAGGGGATGTCTCTGAAGCTTTCTTT	CATSASGDVSEAFF
few	TRBJ2-1	TRBD2	TRBV12-3/TRBV12-4	TGTGCCAGCACCCTGGGGGTAGCGGGAGCTGAGCAGTTCTTC	CASTLGVAGAEQFF
few	TRBJ2-7	NA	TRBV24-1	TGTGCCACCAGTGAAAGGGCCGGCGAGCAGTACTTC	CATSERAGEQYF